This T cell receptor beta chain emerged from a study of blood T cell repertoires in COVID-19. As for the study in general: The study drew acute and convalescent COVID-19 samples from the United States, Italy and Spain. PBMCs, B-cell-depleted T cells, or T cells provided the cDNA or gDNA that made up the material.

Per the germline V gene, CDR1 is LGHNA and CDR2 is YNFKEQ. The CDR3 length is 15 residues. V was pared by 5 bases and J by 2 bases, with 15 bases between. Per the authors' pipeline: Reference gene primer amplification yielded estimated nucleated cell counts. The method was immunoSEQ multiplex PCR; TCRdb's version includes in-frame clones alone and lacks a portion of them. V and J calls and clone size are as listed in that table; D and trimming were resolved from the DNA. This sample has 120,000 to 150,000 clones, with over 70% found just once. The receptor's source is a man aged 50-60 years with active or convalescent COVID-19. Sample: peripheral blood. This chain connects TRBV4-2 to TRBJ1-2; tentatively, D is TRBD1 (6 bases). The CDR3 sequence is CASSVPGDTNYGYTF. As DNA, the CDR3 is TGTGCCAGCAGCGTCCCAGGGGATACCAACTATGGCTACACCTTC.